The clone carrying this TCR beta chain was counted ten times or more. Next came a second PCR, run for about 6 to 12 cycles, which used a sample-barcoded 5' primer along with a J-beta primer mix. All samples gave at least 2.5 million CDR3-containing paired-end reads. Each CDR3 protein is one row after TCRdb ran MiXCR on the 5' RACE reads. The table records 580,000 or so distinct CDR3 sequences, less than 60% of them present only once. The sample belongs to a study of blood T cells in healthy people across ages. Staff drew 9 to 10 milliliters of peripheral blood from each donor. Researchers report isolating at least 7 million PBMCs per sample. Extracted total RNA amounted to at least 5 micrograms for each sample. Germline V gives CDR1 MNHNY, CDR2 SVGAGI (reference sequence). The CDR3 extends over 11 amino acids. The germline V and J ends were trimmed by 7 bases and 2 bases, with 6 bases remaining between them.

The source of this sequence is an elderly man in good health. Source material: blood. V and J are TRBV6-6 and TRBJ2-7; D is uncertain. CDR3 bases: TGTGCCAGCAAAGGGACCTACGAGCAGTACTTC. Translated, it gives CASKGTYEQYF.